The T cell receptor beta chain under discussion was sequenced for a study of identical twins (dated by TCRdb to between 2015 and 2016). For the study in its entirety: To test whether fetal clonotypes persist, the study used deep sequencing on TCR alpha and beta repertoires from monozygotic twins, unrelated adults of various ages, and cord blood. Replicate twin experiments were performed at different times using different library preparation protocols to rule out contamination. Overall study outcomes, separate from this receptor: Invariant T cells such as MAIT and iNKT could partly confound zero-insertion analyses, though diverse VJ usage argued against this for most clonotypes. In monozygotic twins, out-of-frame TCR alpha sharing was systematically underestimated by recombination models, although the models agreed with sharing between unrelated individuals. In beta out-of-frame sequences, excess twin sharing was weaker, because having fewer shared sequences lowered the signal-to-noise ratio. Conclusions relied on cross-sectional statistical analysis, since the same donors could not be followed over many years. Compared with coincidental sharing between unrelated individuals, out-of-frame TCR alpha sequences shared between twins had an excess of sequences with low generation probability. Abundant cord blood beta clonotypes had fewer insertions, young adult naive repertoires showed a similar but weaker trend, and memory repertoires showed no such trend.

As regards this clonotype: There is no known antigen for this receptor. No base quality values were provided; no much bigger clone lies one nucleotide off.

Library method: 5' RACE. Sequencing instrument: Illumina HiSeq 2000. Template switching introduced a universal primer binding site; the final cDNA contained a unique molecular identifier, enabling accurate counting of TCR cDNA molecules. Specific primers in the conserved constant-segment region were used to synthesize first-strand cDNA for TCR alpha and beta chains. To control for contamination, each cDNA library was double barcoded with a SMART-Mk sample barcode plus Illumina barcodes. Two successive PCR steps introduced TruSeq adapter sequences along with Illumina sample barcodes. TCR alpha and beta cDNA libraries were sequenced on the Illumina HiSeq platform with custom primers. In the paper's pipeline: Unique molecular identifiers were extracted from raw reads with MiGEC, and CDR3 positions were determined with MiXCR. For each individual, recombination models were inferred using an EM algorithm with the repgenHMM and IGoR tools. The tcR package in R was used for shared clonotype analysis, with sharing normalized by the product of cloneset sizes. To study raw recombination without the effects of thymic and clonal selection, out-of-frame nonproductive sequences were analyzed. TCRdb trimmed public reads at Q25 via fastp, called clones via MiXCR and kept in-frame beta chains. Rows with one shared CDR3 protein collapse into an entry with the most common genes and DNA. Here the V and J calls rest on TCRdb's processing, not on the authors' analysis. The sample profile shows about 730,000 distinct CDR3 sequences; roughly 20% of them were found once. The ten largest clones add up to about 4.3% of the sample.

The CDR3 sequence holds 13 residues, the cysteine and phenylalanine included. Only the CDR3 part of the read is kept: 39 bases, read in frame from the first base. The germline V gene sets CDR1 to MNHEY and CDR2 to SVGEGT. V gives up 3 bases and J gives up 7 bases, and the segment between their germline ends measures 10 bases. Every donor was a healthy Caucasian. Three pairs of female monozygotic twins, all aged roughly 18 to 30 years, made up the twin cohort. The RNA used for TCR libraries was isolated from peripheral blood mononuclear cells. Separately, the same data were catalogued under a study of T cells expressing NK-cell markers. According to the second study: About eight donors provided sorted CD3+CD56+NKG2C+, CD3+CD56+NKG2C- and CD3+CD56-NKG2C+ T-cell subsets, whose TCR beta-chain repertoires were profiled. Seven of the eight sequenced donors were HCMV-seropositive and one was HCMV-seronegative. To restrict sorting to alphabetaTCR-expressing T cells, an anti-gammadeltaTCR antibody was added in several experiments. For six donors, the dominant CD3+CD56+NKG2C+ clonotypes were among the top 10 CD8+ clonotypes and accounted for about 1.0-8% of CD8+ T cells. Those dominant clonotypes were again the most abundant among CD3+CD56-NKG2C+ cells in a few donors, at about 28.3-60.1%. It remained unclear whether the expanded NKG2C-expressing T cell clones were specific for HCMV antigens. The eight sequenced donors were randomly selected healthy volunteers, three men and five women. A commercial ELISA kit detecting HCMV-specific IgG in serum was used to determine HCMV serostatus. Bulk peripheral blood T-cell repertoires were additionally sequenced from unsorted PBMC for 5 or 6 donors. MIGEC was used to demultiplex reads and group reads by UMI, and MiTCR was used to assemble and quantify clonotypes. To remove erroneous sequences, TCR cDNA sequences were retained only when supported by two or more reads. Downstream repertoire analysis used the tcR package, and clonotypes were matched across fractions by CDR3 nucleotide sequence plus V segment. Antigen specificity was annotated against VDJdb with VDJmatch, allowing one amino acid substitution in CDR3.

The specimen sequenced was PBMCs. This sequence uses TRBV6-2 or TRBV6-3 and TRBJ2-1; tentative D gene TRBD2, with 5 bases matching. This clonotype originated in a woman under 30 in good health. The CDR3 reads as follows: CASSYTSRNEQFF. Here is the DNA: TGTGCCAGCAGTTATACTAGTCGGAATGAGCAGTTCTTC.